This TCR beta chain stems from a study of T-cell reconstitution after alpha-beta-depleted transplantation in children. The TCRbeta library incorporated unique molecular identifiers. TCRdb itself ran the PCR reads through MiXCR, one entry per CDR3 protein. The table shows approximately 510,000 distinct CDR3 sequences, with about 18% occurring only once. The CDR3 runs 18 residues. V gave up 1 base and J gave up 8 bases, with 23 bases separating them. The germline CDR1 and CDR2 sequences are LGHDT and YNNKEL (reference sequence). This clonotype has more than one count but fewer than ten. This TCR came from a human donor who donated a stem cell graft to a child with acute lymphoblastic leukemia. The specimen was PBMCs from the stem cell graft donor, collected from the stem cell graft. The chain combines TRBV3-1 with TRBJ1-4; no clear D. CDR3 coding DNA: TGTGCCAGCAGCCAAGCGGGATTTCCGCCCTCTTATCGGGAAAAACTGTTTTTT. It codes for CASSQAGFPPSYREKLFF.